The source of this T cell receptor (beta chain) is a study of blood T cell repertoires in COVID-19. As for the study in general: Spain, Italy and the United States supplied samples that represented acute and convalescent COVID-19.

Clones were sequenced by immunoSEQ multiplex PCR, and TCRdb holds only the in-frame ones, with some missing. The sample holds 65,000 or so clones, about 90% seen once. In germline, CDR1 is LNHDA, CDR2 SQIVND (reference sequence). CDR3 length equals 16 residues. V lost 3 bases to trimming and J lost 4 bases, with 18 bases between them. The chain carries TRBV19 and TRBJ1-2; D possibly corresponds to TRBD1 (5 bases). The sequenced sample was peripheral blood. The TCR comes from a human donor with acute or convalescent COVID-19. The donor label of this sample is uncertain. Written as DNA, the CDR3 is TGTGCCAGTAGTATGGGATTTCGGGGGTCAGGCTATGGCTACACCTTC. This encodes CASSMGFRGSGYGYTF.